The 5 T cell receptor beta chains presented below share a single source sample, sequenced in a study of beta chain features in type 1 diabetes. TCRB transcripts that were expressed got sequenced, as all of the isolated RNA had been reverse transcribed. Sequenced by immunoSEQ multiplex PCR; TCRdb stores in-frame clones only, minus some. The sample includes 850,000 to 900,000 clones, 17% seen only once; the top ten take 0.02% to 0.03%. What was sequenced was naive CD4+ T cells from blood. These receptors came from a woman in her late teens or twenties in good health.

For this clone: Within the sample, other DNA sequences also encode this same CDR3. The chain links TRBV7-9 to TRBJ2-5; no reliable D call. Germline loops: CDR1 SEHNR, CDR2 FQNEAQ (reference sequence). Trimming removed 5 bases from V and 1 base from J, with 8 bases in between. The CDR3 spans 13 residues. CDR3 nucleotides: TGTGCCAGCAGCCATCGGTCCCAAGAGACCCAGTACTTC. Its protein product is CASSHRSQETQYF.

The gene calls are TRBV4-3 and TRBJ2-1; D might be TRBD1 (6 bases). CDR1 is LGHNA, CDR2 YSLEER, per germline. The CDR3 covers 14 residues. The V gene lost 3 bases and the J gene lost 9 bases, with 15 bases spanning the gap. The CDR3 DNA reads TGCGCCAGCAGCCAGGGGAGAAGGGGGTTTGAGCAGTTCTTC. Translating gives CASSQGRRGFEQFF.

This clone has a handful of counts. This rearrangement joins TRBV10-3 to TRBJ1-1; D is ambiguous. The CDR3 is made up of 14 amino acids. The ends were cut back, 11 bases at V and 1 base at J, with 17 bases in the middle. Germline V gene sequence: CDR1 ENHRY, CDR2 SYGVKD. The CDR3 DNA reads TGTGCCGTAGGGAGCAGCCCCTCGAACACTGAAGCTTTCTTT. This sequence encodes CAVGSSPSNTEAFF.

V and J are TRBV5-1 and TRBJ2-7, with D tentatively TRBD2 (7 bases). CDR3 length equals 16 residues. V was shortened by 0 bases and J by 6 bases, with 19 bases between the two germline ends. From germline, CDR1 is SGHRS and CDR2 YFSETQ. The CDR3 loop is CASSLAGQRPGGEQYF. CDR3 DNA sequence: TGCGCCAGCAGCTTGGCCGGACAGCGGCCGGGGGGCGAGCAGTACTTC.

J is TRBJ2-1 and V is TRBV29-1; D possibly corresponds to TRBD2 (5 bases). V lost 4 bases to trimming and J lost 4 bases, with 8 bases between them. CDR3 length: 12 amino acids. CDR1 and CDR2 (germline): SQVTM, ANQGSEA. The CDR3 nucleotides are TGCAGCGTTGGAAGCGGTTACAATGAGCAGTTCTTC. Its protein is CSVGSGYNEQFF.